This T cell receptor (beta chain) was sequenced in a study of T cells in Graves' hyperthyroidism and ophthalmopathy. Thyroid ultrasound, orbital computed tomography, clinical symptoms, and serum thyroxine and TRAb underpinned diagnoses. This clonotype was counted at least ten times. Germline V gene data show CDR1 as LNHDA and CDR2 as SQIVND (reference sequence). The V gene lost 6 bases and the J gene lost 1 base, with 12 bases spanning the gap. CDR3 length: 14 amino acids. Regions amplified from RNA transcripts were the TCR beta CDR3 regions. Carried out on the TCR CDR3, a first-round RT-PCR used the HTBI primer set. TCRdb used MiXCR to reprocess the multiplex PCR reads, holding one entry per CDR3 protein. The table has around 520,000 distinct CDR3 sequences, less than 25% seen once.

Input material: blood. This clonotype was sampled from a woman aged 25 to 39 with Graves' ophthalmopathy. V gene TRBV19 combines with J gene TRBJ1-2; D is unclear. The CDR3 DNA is TGTGCCAGTAGACGACAAGACAATAACTATGGCTACACCTTC. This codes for CASRRQDNNYGYTF.